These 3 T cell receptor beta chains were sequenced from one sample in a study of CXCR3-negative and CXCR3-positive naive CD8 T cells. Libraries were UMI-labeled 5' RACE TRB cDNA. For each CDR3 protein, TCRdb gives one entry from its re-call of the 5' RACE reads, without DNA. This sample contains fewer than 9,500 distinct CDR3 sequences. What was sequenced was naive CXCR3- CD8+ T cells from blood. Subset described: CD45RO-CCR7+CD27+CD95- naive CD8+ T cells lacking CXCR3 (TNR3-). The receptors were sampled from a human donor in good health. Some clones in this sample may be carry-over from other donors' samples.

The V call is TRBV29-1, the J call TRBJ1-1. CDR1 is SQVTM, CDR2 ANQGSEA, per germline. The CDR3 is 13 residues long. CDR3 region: CSVERAGETEAFF.

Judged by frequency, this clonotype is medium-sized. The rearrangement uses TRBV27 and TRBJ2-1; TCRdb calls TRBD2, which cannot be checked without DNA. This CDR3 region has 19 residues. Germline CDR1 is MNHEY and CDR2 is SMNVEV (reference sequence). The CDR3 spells CASSSRGFGLAGTYNEQFF.

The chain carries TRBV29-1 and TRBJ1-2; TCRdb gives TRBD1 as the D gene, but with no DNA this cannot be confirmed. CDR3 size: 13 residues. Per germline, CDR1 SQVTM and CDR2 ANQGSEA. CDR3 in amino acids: CSDHGQGAYGYTF.